This TCR beta chain was retrieved from a study of cytomegalovirus exposure and HLA in healthy donors. The CDR3 is 12 amino acids. The V end lost 7 bases, the J end lost 0 bases, and 7 bases lay between the germline ends. CDR1 is WSHSY, CDR2 SAAADI, per germline. Study conclusions and caveats: Roughly uniform sequencing depth across donors was assumed, possibly incorrectly. Later work showed greater clonal expansion in HLA-associated TCR beta chains than in equally common others.

The PCR ran on 60 Vbeta and 13 Jbeta primers. Method: immunoSEQ multiplex PCR; TCRdb's copy keeps in-frame clones and lacks some. The repertoire holds 200,000 to 250,000 clones, with 76% as singletons. Turning to this clone: Its antigen is currently unknown.

The sequence was obtained from a young man in good health and CMV-seronegative. The rearrangement joins TRBV10-2 to TRBJ2-7; D may be TRBD2 (6 bases). The sample consisted of PBMCs. The CDR3 loop reads CASNGGSYEQYF. CDR3 in DNA: TGCGCCAGCAACGGGGGCTCCTACGAGCAGTACTTC.